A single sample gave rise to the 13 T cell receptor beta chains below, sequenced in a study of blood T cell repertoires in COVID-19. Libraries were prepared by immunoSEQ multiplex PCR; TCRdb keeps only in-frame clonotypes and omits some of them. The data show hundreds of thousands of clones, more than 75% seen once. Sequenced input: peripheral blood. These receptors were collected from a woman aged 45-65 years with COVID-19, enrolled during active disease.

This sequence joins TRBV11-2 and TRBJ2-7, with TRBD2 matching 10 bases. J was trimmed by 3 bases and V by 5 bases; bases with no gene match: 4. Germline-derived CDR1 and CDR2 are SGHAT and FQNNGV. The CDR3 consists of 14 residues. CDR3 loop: CASSQWTSGYEQYF. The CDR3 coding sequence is TGTGCCAGCAGCCAATGGACTAGCGGCTACGAGCAGTACTTC. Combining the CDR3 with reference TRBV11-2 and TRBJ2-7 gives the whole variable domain EAGVAQSPRYKIIEKRQSVAFWCNPISGHATLYWYQQILGQGPKLLIQFQNNGVVDDSQLPKDRFSAERLKGVDSTLKIQPAKLEDSAVYLCASSQWTSGYEQYFGPGTRLTVT.

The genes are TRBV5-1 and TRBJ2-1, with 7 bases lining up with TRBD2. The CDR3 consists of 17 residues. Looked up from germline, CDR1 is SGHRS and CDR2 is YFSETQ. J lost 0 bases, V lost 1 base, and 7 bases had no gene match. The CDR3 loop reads CASSLSSGKSSYNEQFF. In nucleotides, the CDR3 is TGCGCCAGCAGCTTGTCTAGCGGAAAGAGCTCCTACAATGAGCAGTTCTTC.

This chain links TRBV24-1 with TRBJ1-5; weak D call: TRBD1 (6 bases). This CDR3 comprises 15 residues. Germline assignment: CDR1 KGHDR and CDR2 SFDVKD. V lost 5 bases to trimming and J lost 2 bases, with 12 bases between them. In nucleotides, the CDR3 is TGTGCCACCAGTGGGGCAGGGGAAGGCAATCAGCCCCAGCATTTT. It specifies CATSGAGEGNQPQHF.

The CDR3: CASSFSYLTENTGELFF. As DNA, the CDR3 is TGTGCCAGCAGCTTTTCGTATTTAACAGAGAACACCGGGGAGCTGTTTTTT. This chain links TRBV7-6 with TRBJ2-2; D not resolved. There are 17 residues in the CDR3. CDR1 and CDR2 (germline): SGHVS, FNYEAQ. V shed 3 bases and J shed 1 base, with 15 bases lying between them.

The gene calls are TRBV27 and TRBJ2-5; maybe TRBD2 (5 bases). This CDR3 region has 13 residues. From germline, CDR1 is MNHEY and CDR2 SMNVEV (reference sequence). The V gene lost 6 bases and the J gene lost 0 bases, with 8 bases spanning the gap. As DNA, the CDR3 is TGTGCCAGCAGGGACTGGTACCAAGAGACCCAGTACTTC. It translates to CASRDWYQETQYF.

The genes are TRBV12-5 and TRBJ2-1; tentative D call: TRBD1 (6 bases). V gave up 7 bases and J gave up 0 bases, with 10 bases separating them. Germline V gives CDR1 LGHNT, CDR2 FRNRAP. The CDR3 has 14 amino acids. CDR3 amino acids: CASAKDSSYNEQFF. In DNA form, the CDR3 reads TGTGCTAGTGCAAAGGACAGCTCCTACAATGAGCAGTTCTTC. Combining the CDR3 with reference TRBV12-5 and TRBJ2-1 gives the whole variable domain DARVTQTPRHKVTEMGQEVTMRCQPILGHNTVFWYRQTMMQGLELLAYFRNRAPLDDSGMPKDRFSAEMPDATLATLKIQPSEPRDSAVYFCASAKDSSYNEQFFGPGTRLTVL.

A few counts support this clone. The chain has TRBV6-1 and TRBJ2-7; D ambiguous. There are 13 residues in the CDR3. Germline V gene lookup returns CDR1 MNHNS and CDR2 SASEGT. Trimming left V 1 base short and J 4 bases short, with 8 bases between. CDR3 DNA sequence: TGTGCCAGCAGTGAAGGGCCCGTTTACGAGCAGTACTTC. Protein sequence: CASSEGPVYEQYF.

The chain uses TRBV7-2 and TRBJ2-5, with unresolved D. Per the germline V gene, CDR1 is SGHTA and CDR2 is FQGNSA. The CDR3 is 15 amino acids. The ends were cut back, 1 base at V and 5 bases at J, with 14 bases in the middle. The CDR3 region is CASSLGASIWETQYF. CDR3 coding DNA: TGTGCCAGCAGCTTAGGAGCGAGTATTTGGGAGACCCAGTACTTC.

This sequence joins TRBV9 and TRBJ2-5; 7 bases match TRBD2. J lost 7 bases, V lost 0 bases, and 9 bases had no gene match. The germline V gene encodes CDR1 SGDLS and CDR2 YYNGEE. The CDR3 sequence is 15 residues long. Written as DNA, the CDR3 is TGTGCCAGCAGCGTAGACGGGAGGCTTTCTGGGACCCAGTACTTC. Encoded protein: CASSVDGRLSGTQYF. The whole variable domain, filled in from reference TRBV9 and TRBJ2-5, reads DSGVTQTPKHLITATGQRVTLRCSPRSGDLSVYWYQQSLDQGLQFLIQYYNGEERAKGNILERFSAQQFPDLHSELNLSSLELGDSALYFCASSVDGRLSGTQYFGPGTRLLVL.

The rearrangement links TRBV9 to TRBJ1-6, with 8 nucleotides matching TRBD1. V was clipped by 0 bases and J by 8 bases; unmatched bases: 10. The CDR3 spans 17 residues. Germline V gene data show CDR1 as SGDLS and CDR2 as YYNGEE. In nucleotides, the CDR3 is TGTGCCAGCAGCGTAGGCTTGGACAGGGACGGTGATTCACCCCTCCACTTT. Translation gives CASSVGLDRDGDSPLHF. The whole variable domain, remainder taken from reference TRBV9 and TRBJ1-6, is DSGVTQTPKHLITATGQRVTLRCSPRSGDLSVYWYQQSLDQGLQFLIQYYNGEERAKGNILERFSAQQFPDLHSELNLSSLELGDSALYFCASSVGLDRDGDSPLHFGNGTRLTVT.

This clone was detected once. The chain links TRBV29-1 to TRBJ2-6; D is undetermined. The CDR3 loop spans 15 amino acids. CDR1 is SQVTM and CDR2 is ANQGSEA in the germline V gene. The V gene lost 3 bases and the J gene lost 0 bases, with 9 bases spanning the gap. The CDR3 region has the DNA TGCAGCGTTGAGGGCAGTCTCTCTGGGGCCAACGTCCTGACTTTC. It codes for CSVEGSLSGANVLTF. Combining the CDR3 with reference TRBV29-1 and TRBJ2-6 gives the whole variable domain SAVISQKPSRDICQRGTSLTIQCQVDSQVTMMFWYRQQPGQSLTLIATANQGSEATYESGFVIDKFPISRPNLTFSTLTVSNMSPEDSSIYLCSVEGSLSGANVLTFGAGSRLTVL.

The CDR3 protein is CASSKMQGKRPQHF. The CDR3 region has the DNA TGTGCCAGCAGTAAGATGCAGGGTAAGCGGCCCCAGCATTTT. The V call is TRBV6-6, the J call TRBJ1-5; possible D gene TRBD1, 5 bases. The germline V gene encodes CDR1 MNHNY and CDR2 SVGAGI (reference sequence). The CDR3 has 14 amino acids. V was clipped by 5 bases and J by 9 bases, with 17 bases between them.

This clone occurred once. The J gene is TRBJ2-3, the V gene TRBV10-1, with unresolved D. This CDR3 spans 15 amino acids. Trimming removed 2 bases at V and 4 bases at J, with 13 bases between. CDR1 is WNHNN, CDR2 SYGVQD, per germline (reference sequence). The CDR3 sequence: CASSEGIYVADTQYF. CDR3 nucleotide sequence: TGCGCCAGCAGTGAGGGTATCTACGTGGCAGATACGCAGTATTTT.